This TCR beta chain was documented in a study of cytomegalovirus exposure and HLA in healthy donors. J lost 6 bases, V lost 8 bases, and 8 bases had no gene match. The CDR3 has 14 residues. Germline V CDR1 and CDR2: MNHNY, SVGAGI (reference sequence). 60 Vbeta and 13 Jbeta primers were used in PCR. Produced via immunoSEQ multiplex PCR; TCRdb's table is partial and in-frame only. This table has about 140,000 clones, about 75% appearing once. Points on this clone: Its specificity is not known.

Study-level findings and limits: TCR beta chains numbering more than 150 were designated cytomegalovirus-associated.

Sequencing was done on a sample of PBMCs. V gene TRBV6-6 combines with J gene TRBJ2-4, with TRBD1 matching over 9 bases. The clonotype was recovered from a woman aged 30 to 39 in good health and CMV-seronegative. The CDR3 DNA is TGTGCCAGCTCCGGGACAGGGAGGGGAAACATTCAGTACTTC. It encodes CASSGTGRGNIQYF.